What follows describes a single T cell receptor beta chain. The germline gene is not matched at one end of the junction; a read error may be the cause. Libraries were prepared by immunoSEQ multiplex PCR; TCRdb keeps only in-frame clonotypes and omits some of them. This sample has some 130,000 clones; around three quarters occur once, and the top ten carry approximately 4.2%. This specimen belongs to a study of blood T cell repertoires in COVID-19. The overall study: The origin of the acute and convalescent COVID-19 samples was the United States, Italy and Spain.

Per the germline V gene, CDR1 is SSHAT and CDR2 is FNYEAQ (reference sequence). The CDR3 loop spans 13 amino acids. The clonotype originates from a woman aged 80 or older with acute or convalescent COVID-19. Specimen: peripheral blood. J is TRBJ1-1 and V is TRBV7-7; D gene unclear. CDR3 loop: CASSPEWGAEAFF. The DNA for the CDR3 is TGTGCTAGCAGCCCCGAATGGGGAGCTGAAGCTTTCTTT.